What follows describes a single TCR beta chain. What it binds is unknown. The germline CDR1 and CDR2 sequences are SGHRS and YFSETQ. The CDR3 totals 11 residues. V shed 7 bases and J shed 5 bases, with 8 bases lying between them. The table came from immunoSEQ multiplex PCR; TCRdb's copy has only in-frame clones and leaves some out. The sample includes around 7,700 clones, none of them occurring once. The sample comes from a study of T cells after posttransplantation cyclophosphamide. Busulfan-fludarabine conditioning, marrow transplant, and cyclophosphamide on days +3 and +4 were administered. Broader study findings: After PTCy, TRB diversity resembled that of CNI/methotrexate controls.

The rearrangement joins TRBV5-1 to TRBJ2-3; D is unresolved. The source is a female patient aged 60 to 70 who received an allogeneic stem cell transplant from an unrelated donor, was CMV-positive, and had acute GVHD only. Some T cells may have come from the graft donor. The input for sequencing was PBMCs, taken 94 days after allogeneic stem cell transplant with posttransplant cyclophosphamide. CDR3: CASQTGDTQYF. CDR3 in DNA: TGCGCCAGCCAAACGGGAGATACGCAGTATTTT. The full variable domain, in which reference TRBV5-1 and TRBJ2-3 provide the parts outside the CDR3, is KAGVTQTPRYLIKTRGQQVTLSCSPISGHRSVSWYQQTPGQGLQFLFEYFSETQRNKGNFPGRFSGRQFSNSRSEMNVSTLELGDSALYLCASQTGDTQYFGPGTRLTVL.